Following are 18 T cell receptor beta chains from one sample sequenced in a study of T cells in Graves' hyperthyroidism and ophthalmopathy (dated by TCRdb to the late 2010s). The method behind the library was multiplex PCR. For sequencing, an Illumina HiSeq 2000 was employed. TCR beta CDR3 regions were amplified from RNA transcripts. For the first round of RT-PCR on the TCR CDR3, the HTBI primer set was used together with the Qiagen OneStep RT-PCR kit. TCRdb trimmed the raw reads at Q25, called clones with MiXCR and kept productive beta chains. Identical CDR3 protein sequences are pooled into one entry, listed with their most common genes and DNA. Recorded for this sample are about 270,000 distinct CDR3 sequences; 20% to 25% of them occurred a single time. The ten biggest clones cover around 64% of the sample. The sample consisted of blood. These receptor sequences come from a man aged 25 to 40 with Graves' ophthalmopathy.

The J gene is TRBJ2-7, the V gene TRBV7-2; D gene unclear. Germline V CDR1 and CDR2: SGHTA, FQGNSA. Trimming stripped 1 base from V and 2 bases from J, with 9 bases between. The CDR3 is 14 amino acids. The CDR3 here is CASSLGLVAYEQYF. CDR3 nucleotides: TGTGCCAGCAGCTTAGGGTTGGTAGCCTACGAGCAGTACTTC. Full variable domain (rest looked up from reference TRBV7-2 and TRBJ2-7): GAGVSQSPSNKVTEKGKDVELRCDPISGHTALYWYRQSLGQGLEFLIYFQGNSAPDKSGLPSDRFSAERTGGSVSTLTIQRTQQEDSAVYLCASSLGLVAYEQYFGPGTRLTVT.

In this sample, this clonotype turned up once. This chain uses TRBV11-3 with TRBJ2-3; TRBD2 matches 8 bases. Per germline, CDR1 SGHNT and CDR2 YENEEA. The CDR3 has 14 residues. V trimming: 6 bases; J trimming: 6 bases; junction bases outside the gene matches: 8. The CDR3 sequence is CASRQRESGDTQYF. CDR3 sequence (DNA): TGTGCCAGCAGGCAGCGGGAGTCAGGGGATACGCAGTATTTT.

This clonotype has more than one count but fewer than ten. The rearrangement uses TRBV24-1 and TRBJ2-1; tentatively, D is TRBD2 (5 bases). Germline CDR1 and CDR2: KGHDR and SFDVKD. The CDR3 has 15 residues. V lost 4 bases to trimming and J lost 1 base, with 10 bases between them. CDR3: CATSDPWRSYNEQFF. The CDR3 bases are TGTGCCACCAGTGACCCGTGGAGGTCCTACAATGAGCAGTTCTTC.

Regarding this clonotype: This sequence may be a read error, since a much larger clone differs from it by one base. DNA of the CDR3: TGTGCCAGCAGCCCCGGAGCAGTGTCTAGCACAGATACGCAGTATTTT. This encodes CASSPGAVSSTDTQYF. This sequence joins TRBV7-9 and TRBJ2-3; D not resolved. Trimming removed 5 bases at V and 0 bases at J, with 15 bases between. Germline-derived CDR1 and CDR2 are SEHNR and FQNEAQ (reference sequence). This CDR3 spans 16 amino acids.

The table lists this clonotype with a few counts. The rearrangement links TRBV12-3 or TRBV12-4 to TRBJ1-6, with 7 positions matching TRBD1. V shed 5 bases, J shed 4 bases, and the junction held 5 bases outside the gene matches. The CDR3 runs 15 residues. This CDR3 is CASSRLTGYNSPLHF. CDR3 nucleotide sequence: TGTGCCAGCAGTAGGTTGACAGGGTATAATTCACCCCTCCACTTT.

This clonotype has only one observation. The CDR3 region is CASSLFKGGRDNENIQYF. CDR3 bases: TGTGCCAGCAGTTTATTTAAGGGGGGGCGCGATAACGAAAACATTCAGTACTTC. The chain has TRBV12-3 or TRBV12-4 and TRBJ2-4; D may be TRBD2 (7 bases). V dropped 2 bases and J dropped 5 bases, with 22 bases sitting between them. The CDR3 runs 18 residues.

This clonotype was counted at least ten times. The V call is TRBV12-3 or TRBV12-4, the J call TRBJ1-1; maybe TRBD1 (6 bases). This CDR3 contains 16 residues. V was cut by 7 bases and J by 7 bases, with 25 bases left in between. In nucleotides, the CDR3 is TGTGCCAGCACCCAGCGGACGGGACACCCGTCTGATGAAGCTTTCTTT. Amino acids: CASTQRTGHPSDEAFF.

The genes are TRBV19 and TRBJ2-2; unclear D gene. Germline CDR1 is LNHDA and CDR2 is SQIVND (reference sequence). The V gene lost 7 bases and the J gene lost 7 bases, with 7 bases spanning the gap. The CDR3 contains 11 residues. The chain's CDR3 is CASTRYGELFF. The DNA of the CDR3 is TGTGCCAGTACCCGCTACGGGGAGCTGTTTTTT. The full variable domain, in which reference TRBV19 and TRBJ2-2 provide the parts outside the CDR3, is DGGITQSPKYLFRKEGQNVTLSCEQNLNHDAMYWYRQDPGQGLRLIYYSQIVNDFQKGDIAEGYSVSREKKESFPLTVTSAQKNPTAFYLCASTRYGELFFGEGSRLTVL.

The chain has TRBV24-1 and TRBJ2-2; 8 bases match TRBD1. Trimming cost V 4 bases and J 6 bases; bases outside gene matches: 9. The CDR3 length is 16 residues. CDR1 is KGHDR, CDR2 SFDVKD, per germline. CDR3 DNA: TGTGCCACCAGTGAGGTTATACAGGGGGAATCCGGGGAGCTGTTTTTT. Protein product: CATSEVIQGESGELFF.

In its sample, this clonotype was seen many times. The CDR3 DNA reads TGCAGCGCCAGGACTAGCGGGACCTACGAGCAGTACTTC. Encoded protein: CSARTSGTYEQYF. The J gene is TRBJ2-7, the V gene TRBV20-1, with 12 bases aligning to TRBD2. Germline loops: CDR1 DFQATT, CDR2 SNEGSKA (reference sequence). This CDR3 is built from 13 residues.

This clonotype has just a few counts. The chain is built from TRBV20-1 and TRBJ1-2, with TRBD1 identical over 7 bases. Germline-derived CDR1 and CDR2 are DFQATT and SNEGSKA (reference sequence). Trimming cost V 0 bases and J 6 bases; bases outside gene matches: 4. There are 13 residues in the CDR3. The CDR3 coding sequence is TGCAGTGCTAGAGAACAGGGGATGCATGGCTACACCTTC. This sequence encodes CSAREQGMHGYTF.

V usage is TRBV28 and J usage is TRBJ1-5; D is ambiguous. The germline V gene has CDR1 MDHEN and CDR2 SYDVKM. Trimming took off 3 bases at V and 0 bases at J, with 9 bases between the two ends. There are 15 residues in the CDR3. The CDR3 here is CASSFTAYSNQPQHF. The CDR3 region has the DNA TGTGCCAGCAGTTTTACGGCGTATAGCAATCAGCCCCAGCATTTT.

This clonotype was counted a few times. CDR3 loop: CASSEMAFEGQYF. For the CDR3, the DNA is TGTGCCAGCAGTGAGATGGCTTTCGAGGGGCAGTACTTC. This chain joins TRBV6-1 and TRBJ2-7, with D perhaps matching TRBD2 (5 bases). Per germline, CDR1 MNHNS and CDR2 SASEGT. The CDR3 spans 13 residues. The V end was cut by 3 bases, the J end by 9 bases, with 15 bases between.

A few counts support this clonotype. The chain couples TRBV3-1 to TRBJ1-2, with D possibly TRBD1 on 5 matching bases. CDR1 LGHDT and CDR2 YNNKEL come from the germline V gene (reference sequence). This CDR3 comprises 16 residues. With 0 bases removed from V and 8 bases from J, the gap between germline ends came to 19 bases. As DNA, the CDR3 is TGTGCCAGCAGCCAAGAAGGGGCAGCGTCCGGTGGGGGCTACACCTTC. Its protein product is CASSQEGAASGGGYTF.

The chain recombines TRBV10-1 with TRBJ2-2, with 12 positions matching TRBD2. Trimming cost V 8 bases and J 7 bases; bases outside gene matches: 5. Germline loops: CDR1 WNHNN, CDR2 SYGVQD (reference sequence). This CDR3 has 14 amino acids. The CDR3 region is CASGRTSGNGELFF. The CDR3 DNA follows: TGCGCCAGCGGTCGGACTAGCGGGAACGGGGAGCTGTTTTTT.

This clonotype was detected ten times or more. The chain carries TRBV3-1 and TRBJ2-1; TRBD2 matches 9 bases. The germline CDR1 and CDR2 sequences are LGHDT and YNNKEL (reference sequence). V gave up 6 bases and J gave up 5 bases; unmatched junction bases: 2. The CDR3 loop spans 13 amino acids. The CDR3 sequence: CASRASGNNEQFF. For the CDR3, the DNA is TGTGCCAGCAGGGCTAGCGGGAACAATGAGCAGTTCTTC.

This sequence joins TRBV3-1 and TRBJ2-5; TRBD2 matches 9 bases. J lost 5 bases, V lost 1 base, and 14 bases had no gene match. The CDR3 sequence is 18 residues long. The V gene's germline CDR1 is LGHDT and CDR2 YNNKEL (reference sequence). This CDR3 reads CASSQGEDSREGRETQYF. As DNA, the CDR3 is TGTGCCAGCAGCCAAGGGGAGGATTCGCGGGAGGGCCGGGAGACCCAGTACTTC.

This clonotype has just a few counts. V gene TRBV7-2 combines with J gene TRBJ2-5; D gene ambiguous. The germline V gene has CDR1 SGHTA and CDR2 FQGNSA. V lost 4 bases, J lost 5 bases, and 20 bases lay in between. The CDR3 is made up of 16 amino acids. The CDR3 DNA reads TGTGCCAGCAGCTCAATGGTATGGCCTCTCAGGGAGACCCAGTACTTC. Translating it yields CASSSMVWPLRETQYF.